This TCR beta chain was captured by sequencing in a study of long-term antiretroviral therapy in people with HIV. The study, taken as a whole, reports: After ART, diversity increased yet remained lower than transplant donor controls.

In regard to this clone: What it recognizes is unknown.

Trimming cost V 2 bases and J 1 base, with 5 bases left between them. Looked up from germline, CDR1 is SGHVS and CDR2 is FNYEAQ. The CDR3 spans 13 residues. Runs used v3.0 of the immunoSEQ assay and were done at survey level. Sequencing was performed with immunoSEQ multiplex PCR; in TCRdb, only in-frame clones are kept and a portion is missing. Found here are approximately 23,000 clones, more than 75% of them singletons; the top ten hold about 4.5%. No donor had fewer than one pre-ART PBMC sample or fewer than two post-ART PBMC samples. The V call is TRBV7-6, the J call TRBJ1-1, with D hard to call. Sequenced material: unsorted PBMCs, taken roughly 6.1 years after starting antiretroviral therapy. This TCR was sampled from a man aged 30 to 45 with HIV. The CDR3 region is CASSLSANTEAFF. The CDR3 DNA sequence: TGTGCCAGCAGCTTATCGGCGAACACTGAAGCTTTCTTT.